These 12 T cell receptor beta chains share one sample of origin, sequenced in a study of blood T cell repertoires in COVID-19. Sequencing was performed with immunoSEQ multiplex PCR; in TCRdb, only in-frame clones are kept and a portion is missing. Among a few hundred thousand clones listed, roughly 86% were seen once. The sample comprised peripheral blood. The receptors were sampled from a woman aged 45-59 years with acute or convalescent COVID-19.

The genes are TRBV2 and TRBJ2-1, with TRBD2 matching over 11 bases. Germline assignment: CDR1 SNHLY and CDR2 FYNNEI. The CDR3 extends over 14 amino acids. V gave up 5 bases and J gave up 7 bases; unmatched junction bases: 4. This chain's CDR3 is CASSPTSGENEQFF. In DNA, the CDR3 is TGTGCCAGCAGTCCGACTAGCGGGGAAAATGAGCAGTTCTTC. Looking up the rest from reference TRBV2 and TRBJ2-1 gives the full variable domain: EPEVTQTPSHQVTQMGQEVILRCVPISNHLYFYWYRQILGQKVEFLVSFYNNEISEKSEIFDDQFSVERPDGSNFTLKIRSTKLEDSAMYFCASSPTSGENEQFFGPGTRLTVL.

CDR3 amino acids: CASSDRGTMNTEAFF. Written as DNA, the CDR3 is TGTGCCAGCAGTGACAGGGGCACCATGAACACTGAAGCTTTCTTT. This rearrangement joins TRBV2 to TRBJ1-1; a weak D match, TRBD1 (6 bases). CDR1 and CDR2 from the germline V gene are SNHLY and FYNNEI. This CDR3 spans 15 amino acids. V was clipped by 3 bases and J by 0 bases, with 11 bases between them.

This chain connects TRBV6-5 to TRBJ2-1; TRBD2 agrees at 7 bases. The CDR3 sequence is 15 residues long. Germline V gene data show CDR1 as MNHEY and CDR2 as SVGAGI. V shed 6 bases and J 4 bases; nucleotides not matched to a gene: 9. The CDR3 loop reads CASSPSLGGYNEQFF. The CDR3 DNA is TGTGCCAGCAGCCCGTCTTTGGGAGGGTACAATGAGCAGTTCTTC.

This clone was detected a few times. The CDR3 loop is CASSLIAGAKNIQYF. The DNA of the CDR3 is TGTGCCAGCAGTCTTATAGCGGGAGCCAAAAACATTCAGTACTTC. This rearrangement joins TRBV7-2 to TRBJ2-4; 7 nucleotides line up with TRBD2. The CDR3 runs to 15 residues. J was trimmed by 0 bases and V by 6 bases; bases with no gene match: 5. Germline lookup yields CDR1 SGHTA and CDR2 FQGNSA.

The rearrangement uses TRBV18 and TRBJ2-1; TRBD2 agrees at 15 bases. Germline-derived CDR1 and CDR2 are KGHSH and LQKENI. Trimming cost V 5 bases and J 7 bases; bases outside gene matches: 3. This CDR3 has 15 amino acids. The CDR3 region is CASSGTSGRSNEQFF. In nucleotides, the CDR3 is TGTGCCAGCTCAGGGACTAGCGGGAGGAGTAATGAGCAGTTCTTC.

The CDR3 protein is CSVDSPRLAGGRETQYF. CDR3 nucleotide sequence: TGCAGCGTTGATTCCCCCCGACTAGCGGGAGGGAGGGAGACCCAGTACTTC. The gene calls are TRBV29-1 and TRBJ2-5, with 14 positions matching TRBD2. The junction had 11 bases not matched to a gene; V was cut back by 3 bases and J by 5 bases. The germline V gene encodes CDR1 SQVTM and CDR2 ANQGSEA. There are 17 residues in the CDR3.

CDR3 DNA: TGTGCCAGCAGTCCTATACAGGGATTCTGGAACACTGAAGCTTTCTTT. Protein sequence: CASSPIQGFWNTEAFF. The J gene is TRBJ1-1, the V gene TRBV28; D may be TRBD1 (6 bases). Germline V CDR1 and CDR2: MDHEN, SYDVKM. Between the trimmed V and J ends, which lost 5 bases and 1 base, there was a span of 17 bases. This CDR3 has 16 amino acids.

The CDR3 DNA follows: TGTGCCACCGCGGTGACAGGGAACACTGAAGCTTTCTTT. It is translated as CATAVTGNTEAFF. This chain uses TRBV6-5 with TRBJ1-1; D is perhaps TRBD1 (6 bases). The CDR3 runs 13 residues. CDR1 and CDR2 (germline): MNHEY, SVGAGI. Trimming took 10 bases from V and 1 from J, leaving 13 bases between them.

The V call is TRBV12-5, the J call TRBJ2-7; 7 nucleotides agree with TRBD1. The CDR3 loop spans 16 amino acids. V trimming: 4 bases; J trimming: 3 bases; junction bases outside the gene matches: 12. Germline CDR1 and CDR2: LGHNT and FRNRAP. The CDR3 DNA reads as TGTGCTAGTGGTTGGAGCTCCGGGACAGTCTTCTACGAGCAGTACTTC. Protein product: CASGWSSGTVFYEQYF.

V is TRBV6-5 and J is TRBJ1-5; the D is unclear. Germline lookup yields CDR1 MNHEY and CDR2 SVGAGI. Trimming left V 6 bases short and J 0 bases short, with 12 bases between. This CDR3 has 15 residues. The CDR3, as DNA: TGTGCCAGCAGCCCAACACCTTCTAGCAATCAGCCCCAGCATTTT. Translated, it gives CASSPTPSSNQPQHF.

The count of this clone is one. The chain is built from TRBV7-2 and TRBJ2-7; 8 bases are shared with TRBD2. The germline V gene has CDR1 SGHTA and CDR2 FQGNSA. CDR3 length equals 15 residues. V gave up 4 bases and J gave up 2 bases; unmatched junction bases: 7. CDR3 amino acids: CASSSAGDTAYEQYF. In DNA, the CDR3 is TGTGCCAGCAGCTCAGCGGGGGACACAGCCTACGAGCAGTACTTC. The variable domain in full, completed from reference TRBV7-2 and TRBJ2-7, reads GAGVSQSPSNKVTEKGKDVELRCDPISGHTALYWYRQSLGQGLEFLIYFQGNSAPDKSGLPSDRFSAERTGGSVSTLTIQRTQQEDSAVYLCASSSAGDTAYEQYFGPGTRLTVT.

V usage is TRBV7-3 and J usage is TRBJ2-3, with 7 bases identical to TRBD1. CDR3 length: 14 amino acids. Germline V gene data show CDR1 as SGHTA and CDR2 as FQGTGA. V shed 4 bases, J shed 1 base, and the junction held 2 bases outside the gene matches. The CDR3 DNA sequence: TGTGCCAGCAGCTCCGGACAGGGCACAGATACGCAGTATTTT. Translated, it gives CASSSGQGTDTQYF.